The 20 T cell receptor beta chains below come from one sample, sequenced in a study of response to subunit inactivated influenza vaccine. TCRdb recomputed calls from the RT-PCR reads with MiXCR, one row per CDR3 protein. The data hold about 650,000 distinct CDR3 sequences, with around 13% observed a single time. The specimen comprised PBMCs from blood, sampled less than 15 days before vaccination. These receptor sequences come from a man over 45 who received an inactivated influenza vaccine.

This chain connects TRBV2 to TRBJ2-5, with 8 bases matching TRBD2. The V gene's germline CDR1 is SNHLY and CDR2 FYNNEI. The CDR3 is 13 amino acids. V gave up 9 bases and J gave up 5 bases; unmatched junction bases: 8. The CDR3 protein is CASSGLVIETQYF. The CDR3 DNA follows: TGTGCCAGTTCGGGACTAGTAATTGAGACCCAGTACTTC. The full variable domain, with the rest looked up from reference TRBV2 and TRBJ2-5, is EPEVTQTPSHQVTQMGQEVILRCVPISNHLYFYWYRQILGQKVEFLVSFYNNEISEKSEIFDDQFSVERPDGSNFTLKIRSTKLEDSAMYFCASSGLVIETQYFGPGTRLLVL.

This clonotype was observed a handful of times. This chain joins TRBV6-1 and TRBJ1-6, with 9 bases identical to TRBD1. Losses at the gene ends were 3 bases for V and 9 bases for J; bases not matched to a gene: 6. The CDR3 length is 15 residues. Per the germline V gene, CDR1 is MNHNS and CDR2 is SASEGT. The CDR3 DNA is TGTGCCAGCAGTGACAGACAGGGGGTTGTTTCACCCCTCCACTTT. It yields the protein CASSDRQGVVSPLHF.

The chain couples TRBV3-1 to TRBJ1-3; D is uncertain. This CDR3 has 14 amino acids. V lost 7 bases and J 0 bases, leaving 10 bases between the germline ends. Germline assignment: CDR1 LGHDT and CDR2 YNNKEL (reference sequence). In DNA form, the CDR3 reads TGTGCCAGCAAGACAACCACCTCTGGAAACACCATATATTTT. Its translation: CASKTTTSGNTIYF.

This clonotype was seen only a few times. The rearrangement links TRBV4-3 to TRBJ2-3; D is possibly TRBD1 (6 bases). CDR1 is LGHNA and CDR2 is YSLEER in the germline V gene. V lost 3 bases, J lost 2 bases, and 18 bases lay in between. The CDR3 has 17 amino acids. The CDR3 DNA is TGCGCCAGCAGCCATGGGGAAGGGGGTTGGTTCACAGATACGCAGTATTTT. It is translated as CASSHGEGGWFTDTQYF.

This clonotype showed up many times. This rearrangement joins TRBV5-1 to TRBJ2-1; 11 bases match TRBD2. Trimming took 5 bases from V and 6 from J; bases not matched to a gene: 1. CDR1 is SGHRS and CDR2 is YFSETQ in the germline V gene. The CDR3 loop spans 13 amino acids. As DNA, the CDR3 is TGCGCCAGCAGTACTAGCGGGAGCAATGAGCAGTTCTTC. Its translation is CASSTSGSNEQFF.

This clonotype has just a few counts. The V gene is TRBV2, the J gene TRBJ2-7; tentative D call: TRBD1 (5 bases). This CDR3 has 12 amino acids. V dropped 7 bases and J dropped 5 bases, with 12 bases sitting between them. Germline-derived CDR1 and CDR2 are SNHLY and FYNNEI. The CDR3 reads CASIPRRDEQYF. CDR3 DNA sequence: TGTGCCAGCATTCCTCGCAGGGACGAGCAGTACTTC.

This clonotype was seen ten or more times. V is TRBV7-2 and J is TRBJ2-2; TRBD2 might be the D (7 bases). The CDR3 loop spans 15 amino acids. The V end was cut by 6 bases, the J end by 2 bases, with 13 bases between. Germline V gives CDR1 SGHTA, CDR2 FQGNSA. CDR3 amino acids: CASSWGGFNTGELFF. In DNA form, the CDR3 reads TGTGCCAGCAGTTGGGGGGGCTTCAACACCGGGGAGCTGTTTTTT.

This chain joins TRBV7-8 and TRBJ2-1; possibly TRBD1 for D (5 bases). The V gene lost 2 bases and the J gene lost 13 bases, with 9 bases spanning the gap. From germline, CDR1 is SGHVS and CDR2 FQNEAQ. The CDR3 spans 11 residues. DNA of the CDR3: TGTGCCAGCAGCTTAATAGGGGTACAGTTCTTC. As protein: CASSLIGVQFF.

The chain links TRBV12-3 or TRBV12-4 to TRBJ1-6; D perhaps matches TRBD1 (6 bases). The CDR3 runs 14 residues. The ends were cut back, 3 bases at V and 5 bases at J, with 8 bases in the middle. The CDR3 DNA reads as TGTGCCAGCAGTTTCAGGGGAGATAATTCACCCCTCCACTTT. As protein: CASSFRGDNSPLHF.

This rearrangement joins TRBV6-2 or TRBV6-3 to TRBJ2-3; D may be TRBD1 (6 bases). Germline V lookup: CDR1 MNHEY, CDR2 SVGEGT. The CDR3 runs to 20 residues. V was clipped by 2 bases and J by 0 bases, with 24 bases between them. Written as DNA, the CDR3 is TGTGCCAGCAGTTACACAGACTACGTACAGGGTCCGACTAGCACAGATACGCAGTATTTT. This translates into CASSYTDYVQGPTSTDTQYF.

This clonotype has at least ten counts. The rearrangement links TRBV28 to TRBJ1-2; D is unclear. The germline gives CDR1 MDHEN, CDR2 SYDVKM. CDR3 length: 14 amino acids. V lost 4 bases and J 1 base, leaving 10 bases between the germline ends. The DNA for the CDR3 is TGTGCCAGCAGTTCCTTCCCGGATAACTATGGCTACACCTTC. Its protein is CASSSFPDNYGYTF.

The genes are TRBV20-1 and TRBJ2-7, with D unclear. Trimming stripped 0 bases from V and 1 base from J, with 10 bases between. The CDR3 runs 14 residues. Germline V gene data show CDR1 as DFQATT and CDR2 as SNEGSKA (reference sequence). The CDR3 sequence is CSARDVRDSYEQYF. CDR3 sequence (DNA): TGCAGTGCTAGAGATGTGCGCGATTCCTACGAGCAGTACTTC.

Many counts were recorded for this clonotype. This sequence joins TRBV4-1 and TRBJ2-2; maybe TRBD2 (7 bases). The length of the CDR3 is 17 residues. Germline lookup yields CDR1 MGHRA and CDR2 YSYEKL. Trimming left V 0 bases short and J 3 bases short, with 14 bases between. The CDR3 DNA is TGCGCCAGCAGCCAAGATCCCCGGGGGGCCTACACCGGGGAGCTGTTTTTT. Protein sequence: CASSQDPRGAYTGELFF.

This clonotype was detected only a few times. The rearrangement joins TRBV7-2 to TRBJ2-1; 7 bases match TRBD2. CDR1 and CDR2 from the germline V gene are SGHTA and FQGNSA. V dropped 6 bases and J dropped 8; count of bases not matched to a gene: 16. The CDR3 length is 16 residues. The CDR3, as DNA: TGTGCCAGCAGTCCCCATCGGGGGGTTGGTAGGGATGAGCAGTTCTTC. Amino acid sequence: CASSPHRGVGRDEQFF. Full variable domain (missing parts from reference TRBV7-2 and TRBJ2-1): GAGVSQSPSNKVTEKGKDVELRCDPISGHTALYWYRQSLGQGLEFLIYFQGNSAPDKSGLPSDRFSAERTGGSVSTLTIQRTQQEDSAVYLCASSPHRGVGRDEQFFGPGTRLTVL.

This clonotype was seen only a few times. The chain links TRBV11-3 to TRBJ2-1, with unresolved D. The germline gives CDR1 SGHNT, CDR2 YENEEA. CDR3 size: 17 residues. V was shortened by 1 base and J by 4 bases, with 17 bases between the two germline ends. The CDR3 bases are TGTGCCAGCAGCTTAGGGGCGGTGAGGTTTGGGTACAATGAGCAGTTCTTC. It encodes CASSLGAVRFGYNEQFF.

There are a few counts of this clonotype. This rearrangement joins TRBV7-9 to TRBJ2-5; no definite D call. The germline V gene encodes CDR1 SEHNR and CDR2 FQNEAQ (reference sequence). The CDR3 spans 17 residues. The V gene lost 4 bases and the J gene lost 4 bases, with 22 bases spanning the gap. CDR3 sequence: CASSSTLAPVDRETQYF. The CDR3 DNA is TGTGCCAGCAGCTCCACCTTAGCACCTGTAGATAGAGAGACCCAGTACTTC.

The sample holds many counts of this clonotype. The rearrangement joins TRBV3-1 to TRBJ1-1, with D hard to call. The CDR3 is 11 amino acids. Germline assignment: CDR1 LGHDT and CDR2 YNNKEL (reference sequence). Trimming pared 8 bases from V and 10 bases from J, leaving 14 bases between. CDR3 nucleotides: TGTGCCAGCGGGCGGGCTTCAGGAGCTTTCTTT. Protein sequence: CASGRASGAFF.

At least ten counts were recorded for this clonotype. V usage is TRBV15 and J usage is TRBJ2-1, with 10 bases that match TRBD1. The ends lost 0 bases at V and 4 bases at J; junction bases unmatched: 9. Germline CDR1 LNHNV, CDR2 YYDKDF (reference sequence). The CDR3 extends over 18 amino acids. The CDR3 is CATSRDESGTGDYNEQFF. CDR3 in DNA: TGTGCCACCAGCAGAGATGAGTCAGGGACAGGGGATTACAATGAGCAGTTCTTC. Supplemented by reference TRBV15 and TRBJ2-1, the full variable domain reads DAMVIQNPRYQVTQFGKPVTLSCSQTLNHNVMYWYQQKSSQAPKLLFHYYDKDFNNEADTPDNFQSRRPNTSFCFLDIRSPGLGDTAMYLCATSRDESGTGDYNEQFFGPGTRLTVL.

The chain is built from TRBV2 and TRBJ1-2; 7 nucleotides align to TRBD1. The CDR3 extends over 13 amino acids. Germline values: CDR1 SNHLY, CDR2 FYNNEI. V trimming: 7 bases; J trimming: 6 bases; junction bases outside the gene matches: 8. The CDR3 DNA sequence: TGTGCCAGCACCACTGACAGGGTTGATGGCTACACCTTC. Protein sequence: CASTTDRVDGYTF.

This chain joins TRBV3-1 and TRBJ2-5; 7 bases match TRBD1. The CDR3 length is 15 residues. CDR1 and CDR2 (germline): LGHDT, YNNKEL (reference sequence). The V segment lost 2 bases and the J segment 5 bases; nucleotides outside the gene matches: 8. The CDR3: CASSQPTGAEETQYF. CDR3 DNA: TGTGCCAGCAGCCAACCAACAGGGGCGGAGGAGACCCAGTACTTC.